This T cell receptor beta chain was sequenced during a study of low-dose radiotherapy and immunotherapy resistance in tumors. Study at large: Individuals in Cohort 2 had 1 Gy per fraction every two weeks, adding up to 13 Gy over 26 weeks. Every two weeks patients got nivolumab 240 mg flat dose, plus ipilimumab 1 mg/kg every six weeks, intravenously. Starting cycle 1 day 1, oral aspirin 300 mg was given daily for four cycles.

The V gene end was trimmed by 6 bases and the J gene end by 6 bases; junction bases not matched to a gene: 12. Germline V lookup: CDR1 KGHSH, CDR2 LQKENI. The CDR3 length is 18 residues. Time point here: before trial treatment. The study gave donors nivolumab, ipilimumab, aspirin, low-dose cyclophosphamide and low-dose radiotherapy. First-strand cDNA relied on TRAV- and TRBV-specific primers spanning alpha and beta chains. TCR amplification involved 20 to 25 PCR cycles with a constant-region primer and V-primer adapter. TCRdb called the reads again in MiXCR, with one record for every CDR3 protein. The profile shows 64,000 or so distinct CDR3 sequences, around 27% of them singletons.

Source: PBMCs, taken before treatment. This TCR was sampled from a male donor with rectosigmoid adenocarcinoma. The chain couples TRBV18 to TRBJ2-2, with TRBD2 matching over 14 bases. CDR3 amino acids: CASSPPTGLAGESGELFF. Here the CDR3 DNA reads TGTGCCAGCTCCCCTCCGACGGGACTAGCGGGAGAGTCCGGGGAGCTGTTTTTT.